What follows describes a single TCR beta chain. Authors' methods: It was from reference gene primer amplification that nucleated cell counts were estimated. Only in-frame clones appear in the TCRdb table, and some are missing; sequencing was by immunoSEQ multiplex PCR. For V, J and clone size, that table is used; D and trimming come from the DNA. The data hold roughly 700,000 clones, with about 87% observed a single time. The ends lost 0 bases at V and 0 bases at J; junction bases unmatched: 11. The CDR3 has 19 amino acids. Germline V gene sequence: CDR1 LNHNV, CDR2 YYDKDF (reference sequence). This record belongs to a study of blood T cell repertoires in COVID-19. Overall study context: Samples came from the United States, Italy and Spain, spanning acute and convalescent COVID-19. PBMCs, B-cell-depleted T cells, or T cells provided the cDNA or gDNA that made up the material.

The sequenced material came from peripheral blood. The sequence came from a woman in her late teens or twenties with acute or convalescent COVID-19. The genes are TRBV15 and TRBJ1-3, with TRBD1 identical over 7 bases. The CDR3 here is CATSRDARTGIISGNTIYF. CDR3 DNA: TGTGCCACCAGCAGAGACGCCCGGACAGGCATTATCTCTGGAAACACCATATATTTT. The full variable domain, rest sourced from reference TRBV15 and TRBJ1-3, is DAMVIQNPRYQVTQFGKPVTLSCSQTLNHNVMYWYQQKSSQAPKLLFHYYDKDFNNEADTPDNFQSRRPNTSFCFLDIRSPGLGDTAMYLCATSRDARTGIISGNTIYFGEGSWLTVV.